Reported below is one T cell receptor beta chain. Its matching antigen is unknown. This record comes from a study of regulatory T cells in long-lasting Graves disease. This CDR3 has 16 amino acids. Trimming shortened V by 0 bases and J by 2 bases, and 14 bases separated the two germline ends. Germline-derived CDR1 and CDR2 are SGDLS and YYNGEE. Time point here: persistent/refractory GD, antithyroid drugs over 5 years with positive TRAb. Construction of the TCR library relied on RNA isolated from PBMCs. Through Arm-PCR of CDR3 regions and iRepertoire HTBI primers, TCR beta libraries were built. TCRdb fed the multiplex PCR reads into MiXCR, producing one record per CDR3 protein. The table records about 340,000 distinct CDR3 sequences, about 20% of them present only once. General study results and limits: Compared with new cases, persistent Graves' patients showed reduced TCR diversity. Persistent cases favored TRBV28, TRBJ1-2 and TRBJ2-5.

The receptor comes from a female donor with Graves disease. Sequencing used peripheral blood mononuclear cells (PBMCs), obtained when the disease was refractory, from a patient treated with antithyroid drugs. The chain has TRBV9 and TRBJ2-5, with D possibly TRBD2 on 6 matching bases. CDR3 in amino acids: CASSVGNGRSQETQYF. The CDR3 nucleotides read TGTGCCAGCAGCGTAGGGAACGGGAGATCACAAGAGACCCAGTACTTC.